The 28 T cell receptor beta chains below come from one sample, sequenced in a study of blood T cells in healthy people across ages. A second PCR of roughly 6 to 12 cycles used a sample-barcoded 5' primer and a J-beta primer mix. TCRdb used MiXCR to reprocess the 5' RACE reads, holding one entry per CDR3 protein. This table has about 780,000 distinct CDR3 sequences, about half appearing once. Sequencing was performed on blood. The receptors here all came from an older man in good health.

The chain joins TRBV7-8 to TRBJ1-4, with D uncertain. Germline V gene lookup returns CDR1 SGHVS and CDR2 FQNEAQ. V lost 6 bases and J 0 bases, leaving 14 bases between the germline ends. The CDR3 is 16 amino acids. The CDR3 reads CASSPGLGATNEKLFF. DNA of the CDR3: TGTGCCAGCAGTCCCGGCCTGGGAGCAACTAATGAAAAACTGTTTTTT.

V gene TRBV7-2 combines with J gene TRBJ2-3; the D gene is possibly TRBD2 (6 bases). Trimming left V 0 bases short and J 14 bases short, with 27 bases between. The CDR3 is 17 amino acids. Germline CDR1 is SGHTA and CDR2 is FQGNSA. CDR3 coding DNA: TGTGCCAGCAGCTTAGCCTCGCTAGCGACGCAGCACAGATACGCGTATTTT. Translation: CASSLASLATQHRYAYF.

In this sample, this clonotype turned up a few times. CDR3 coding DNA: TGTGCCAGCAGTTTATCATCAACTAATGAAAAACTGTTTTTT. It yields the protein CASSLSSTNEKLFF. V is TRBV28 and J is TRBJ1-4, with D hard to call. Germline values: CDR1 MDHEN, CDR2 SYDVKM. Trimming removed 1 base at V and 0 bases at J, with 3 bases between. This CDR3 comprises 14 residues.

The rearrangement joins TRBV20-1 to TRBJ1-5, with D unresolved. The CDR3 extends over 15 amino acids. Germline V gene lookup returns CDR1 DFQATT and CDR2 SNEGSKA (reference sequence). Trimming cost V 0 bases and J 9 bases, with 18 bases left between them. CDR3 DNA sequence: TGCAGTGCTAGAGATCGCGGCACTCGATCGGCGCCCCAGCATTTT. Protein sequence: CSARDRGTRSAPQHF.

V gene TRBV12-3 or TRBV12-4 combines with J gene TRBJ2-7, with 7 bases matching TRBD2. V shed 5 bases, J shed 7 bases, and the junction held 14 bases outside the gene matches. The CDR3 is 15 residues long. CDR3 coding DNA: TGTGCCAGCAGTGGCATCGCGGGAGTGCGCAATGAGCAGTACTTC. Protein sequence: CASSGIAGVRNEQYF.

CDR3 residues: CASRRSTGGHEQYF. The CDR3, as DNA: TGTGCCAGTAGAAGGTCGACAGGGGGCCACGAGCAGTACTTC. This chain uses TRBV19 with TRBJ2-5, with 10 bases matching TRBD1. The J call is uncertain, as TRBJ2-7 better fits the DNA end. The V gene's germline CDR1 is LNHDA and CDR2 SQIVND (reference sequence). The CDR3 covers 14 residues.

This chain links TRBV25-1 with TRBJ2-7; 7 bases fit TRBD2. The J call may be wrong; the DNA end is better matched by TRBJ2-4. This CDR3 spans 19 amino acids. The V gene's germline CDR1 is MGHDK and CDR2 SYGVNS. CDR3 sequence: CASSEGSGEGFGVKNIQYF. For the CDR3, the DNA is TGTGCCAGCAGTGAAGGGTCGGGGGAGGGCTTTGGGGTCAAAAACATTCAGTACTTC.

This sequence joins TRBV5-6 and TRBJ2-4; 16 bases are shared with TRBD2. The J call could be wrong; TRBJ2-7 is a better fit for the DNA end. The CDR3 loop spans 17 amino acids. Germline V gene sequence: CDR1 SGHDT, CDR2 YYEEEE. DNA for the CDR3: TGTGCCAGCAGCTCGGCCGGGACTAGCGGGAGGGCCTTCGAGCAGTACTTC. It codes for CASSSAGTSGRAFEQYF.

As for this clonotype: Its ends do not fully match the called genes, so a read error is possible. This chain joins TRBV14 and TRBJ2-7, with D perhaps TRBD1 (5 bases). Looked up from germline, CDR1 is SGHDN and CDR2 is FVKESK. The CDR3 runs to 15 residues. The CDR3 loop is CASGQGAKSSYEQYF. CDR3 DNA sequence: TGTGCCAGCGGCCAAGGGGCAAAATCCTCTTACGAGCAGTACTTC. The full variable domain, its missing parts supplied by reference TRBV14 and TRBJ2-7, is EAGVTQFPSHSVIEKGQTVTLRCDPISGHDNLYWYRRVMGKEIKFLLHFVKESKQDESGMPNNRFLAERTGGTYSTLKVQPAELEDSGVYFCASGQGAKSSYEQYFGPGTRLTVT.

The CDR3 protein is CASSLRGGSSGANVLTF. CDR3 nucleotide sequence: TGTGCCAGCAGTTTACGCGGGGGGTCTTCTGGGGCCAACGTCCTGACTTTC. The chain combines TRBV12-3 or TRBV12-4 with TRBJ2-6, with TRBD2 matching 8 bases. CDR3 length: 17 amino acids. J was trimmed by 1 base and V by 2 bases; bases with no gene match: 4.

V gene TRBV20-1 combines with J gene TRBJ1-5; 8 positions agree with TRBD1. The CDR3 runs to 15 residues. Looked up from germline, CDR1 is DFQATT and CDR2 is SNEGSKA (reference sequence). V was clipped by 3 bases and J by 6 bases; unmatched bases: 10. CDR3 in amino acids: CSASPTGVGFQPQHF. The CDR3 region has the DNA TGCAGTGCTAGCCCGACAGGGGTAGGGTTTCAGCCCCAGCATTTT.

This clonotype has a handful of counts. The J gene is TRBJ2-3, the V gene TRBV11-2, with 9 bases aligning to TRBD1. Trimming took 5 bases from V and 2 from J; bases not matched to a gene: 8. Germline loops: CDR1 SGHAT, CDR2 FQNNGV. The CDR3 contains 16 residues. The CDR3 sequence is CASSSYTGGLTDTQYF. CDR3 DNA: TGTGCCAGCAGCAGTTATACAGGGGGCCTCACAGATACGCAGTATTTT.

The chain employs TRBV18 and TRBJ2-7; D is undetermined. Germline loops: CDR1 KGHSH, CDR2 LQKENI. V was shortened by 2 bases and J by 0 bases, with 20 bases between the two germline ends. The CDR3 is 18 amino acids. The CDR3 nucleotides are TGTGCCAGCTCACCAGGTCAATCGTCCCCAGGTAGCTCCTACGAGCAGTACTTC. It translates to CASSPGQSSPGSSYEQYF.

J is TRBJ1-2 and V is TRBV2; D possibly corresponds to TRBD1 (5 bases). V lost 4 bases and J 5 bases, leaving 14 bases between the germline ends. The CDR3 is made up of 14 amino acids. Germline V gene sequence: CDR1 SNHLY, CDR2 FYNNEI. In DNA, the CDR3 is TGTGCCAGCAGTGGCTTCGACAGTCAGTATGGCTACACCTTC. This gives the protein CASSGFDSQYGYTF.

This clonotype was seen a handful of times. The genes are TRBV7-9 and TRBJ2-1; D is unresolved. CDR1 SEHNR and CDR2 FQNEAQ come from the germline V gene (reference sequence). V lost 2 bases and J lost 10, with 9 bases in between. CDR3 length: 12 amino acids. CDR3 DNA: TGTGCCAGCAGCTTATCGTGGGGAGAGCAGTTCTTC. Translated: CASSLSWGEQFF.

This clonotype was seen more than once but under ten times. The chain has TRBV6-1 and TRBJ2-7; a weak D match, TRBD1 (5 bases). Trimming cost V 5 bases and J 4 bases, with 6 bases left between them. This CDR3 contains 11 residues. The V gene's germline CDR1 is MNHNS and CDR2 SASEGT. CDR3 sequence (DNA): TGTGCCAGCAGTAACAGGTACGAGCAGTACTTC. Protein product: CASSNRYEQYF.

This rearrangement joins TRBV24-1 to TRBJ2-5; 11 nucleotides line up with TRBD1. After removal of 3 bases from V and 3 bases from J, the junction contained 5 bases not matched to a gene. The CDR3 length is 16 residues. Germline V gives CDR1 KGHDR, CDR2 SFDVKD. The CDR3 sequence is CATSDPRTGGEETQYF. In DNA, the CDR3 is TGTGCCACCAGTGATCCCCGGACAGGGGGCGAAGAGACCCAGTACTTC.

This chain joins TRBV12-3 or TRBV12-4 and TRBJ2-1; 7 bases align to TRBD1. CDR3 size: 15 residues. Trimming cost V 6 bases and J 1 base; bases outside gene matches: 6. The CDR3 protein is CASSGADRSYNEQFF. As DNA, the CDR3 is TGTGCCAGCAGCGGGGCGGACAGGTCCTACAATGAGCAGTTCTTC.

With respect to this clonotype: A single base separates this from a much larger clone, so it may be a read error. The chain uses TRBV2 and TRBJ2-3; unclear D gene. CDR3 length: 13 amino acids. CDR1 is SNHLY, CDR2 FYNNEI, per germline. This CDR3 reads CASSPRSTDAQYF. The CDR3 coding sequence is TGTGCCAGCAGTCCAAGAAGCACAGATGCGCAGTATTTT.

The genes are TRBV5-1 and TRBJ2-3; no definite D call. Trimming cost V 5 bases and J 2 bases, with 9 bases left between them. Germline CDR1 and CDR2: SGHRS and YFSETQ. This CDR3 has 13 residues. The CDR3 spells CASRFSDTDTQYF. The CDR3 DNA sequence: TGCGCCAGCAGATTTTCCGACACAGATACGCAGTATTTT.

The genes are TRBV20-1 and TRBJ2-1; D is uncertain. This CDR3 comprises 11 residues. V gave up 1 base and J gave up 9 bases, with 7 bases separating them. Germline V gene sequence: CDR1 DFQATT, CDR2 SNEGSKA (reference sequence). CDR3 in amino acids: CSARGRAEQFF. CDR3 bases: TGCAGTGCTAGAGGTCGGGCTGAGCAGTTCTTC.

The chain has TRBV6-6 and TRBJ2-5; no definite D call. In germline, CDR1 is MNHNY, CDR2 SVGAGI (reference sequence). CDR3 length equals 10 residues. The V gene lost 6 bases and the J gene lost 6 bases, with 5 bases spanning the gap. For the CDR3, the DNA is TGTGCCAGCAGAGGTCAGACCCAGTACTTC. Translated: CASRGQTQYF.

The sample holds one count of this clonotype. The J gene is TRBJ2-1, the V gene TRBV3-1, with TRBD2 matching over 10 bases. Trimming cost V 3 bases and J 7 bases; bases outside gene matches: 3. The length of the CDR3 is 14 residues. Looked up from germline, CDR1 is LGHDT and CDR2 is YNNKEL (reference sequence). The CDR3 here is CASSQSSGRNEQFF. In nucleotides, the CDR3 is TGTGCCAGCAGCCAGTCTAGCGGGAGAAATGAGCAGTTCTTC.

The chain combines TRBV11-2 with TRBJ2-3, with D uncertain. V was pared by 0 bases and J by 1 base, with 8 bases between. CDR3 length: 15 residues. The V gene's germline CDR1 is SGHAT and CDR2 FQNNGV. The CDR3 sequence is CASSLDGSGTDTQYF. In nucleotides, the CDR3 is TGTGCCAGCAGCTTAGACGGTAGTGGCACAGATACGCAGTATTTT.

The V and J genes are TRBV19 and TRBJ2-1; D remains ambiguous. Between the trimmed V and J ends, which lost 7 bases and 7 bases, there was a span of 8 bases. CDR3 size: 11 residues. Germline V gene sequence: CDR1 LNHDA, CDR2 SQIVND (reference sequence). CDR3 DNA: TGTGCCAGTACATCTCTTAATGAGCAGTTCTTC. It encodes CASTSLNEQFF.

This sequence joins TRBV5-6 and TRBJ2-1, with D possibly matching TRBD2 (6 bases). V was shortened by 2 bases and J by 0 bases, with 12 bases between the two germline ends. The germline V gene encodes CDR1 SGHDT and CDR2 YYEEEE. The CDR3 has 16 amino acids. CDR3 DNA: TGTGCCAGCAGCTTCTGGATGGAGGGCTCCTACAATGAGCAGTTCTTC. It codes for CASSFWMEGSYNEQFF.

Regarding this clonotype: A read error may explain this, as a much larger clone is one base away. The chain uses TRBV28 and TRBJ2-5, with TRBD2 identical over 11 bases. This CDR3 is 16 amino acids long. Trimming took 8 bases from V and 1 from J; bases not matched to a gene: 9. Per germline, CDR1 MDHEN and CDR2 SYDVKM. CDR3 residues: CASGSLAGGTQETQYF. CDR3 nucleotide sequence: TGTGCCAGCGGTTCTCTAGCGGGAGGAACCCAAGAGACCCAGTACTTC.

This clonotype was observed a handful of times. V is TRBV20-1 and J is TRBJ2-5, with 13 bases lining up with TRBD2. Germline trimming cut 1 base from V and 5 bases from J; bases unmatched to any gene: 13. The CDR3 contains 18 residues. Germline loops: CDR1 DFQATT, CDR2 SNEGSKA (reference sequence). CDR3 bases: TGCAGTGCTAGAGCTCGGGGCACTAGCGGGAGGGCCGAGGAGACCCAGTACTTC. Its translation is CSARARGTSGRAEETQYF.